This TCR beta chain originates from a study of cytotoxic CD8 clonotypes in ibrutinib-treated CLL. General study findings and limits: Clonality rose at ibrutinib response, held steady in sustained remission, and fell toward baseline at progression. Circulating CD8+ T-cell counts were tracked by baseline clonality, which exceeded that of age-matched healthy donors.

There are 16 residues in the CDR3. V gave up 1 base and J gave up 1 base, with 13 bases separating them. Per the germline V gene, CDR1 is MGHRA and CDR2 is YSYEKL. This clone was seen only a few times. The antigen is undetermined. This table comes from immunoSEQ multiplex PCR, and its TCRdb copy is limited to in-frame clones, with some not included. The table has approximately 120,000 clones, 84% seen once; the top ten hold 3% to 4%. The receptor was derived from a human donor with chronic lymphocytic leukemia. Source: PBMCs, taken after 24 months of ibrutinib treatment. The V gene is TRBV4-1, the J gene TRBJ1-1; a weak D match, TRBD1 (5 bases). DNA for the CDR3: TGCGCCAGCAGCCAAGTCCTCGGGGGGACGAACACTGAAGCTTTCTTT. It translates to CASSQVLGGTNTEAFF.